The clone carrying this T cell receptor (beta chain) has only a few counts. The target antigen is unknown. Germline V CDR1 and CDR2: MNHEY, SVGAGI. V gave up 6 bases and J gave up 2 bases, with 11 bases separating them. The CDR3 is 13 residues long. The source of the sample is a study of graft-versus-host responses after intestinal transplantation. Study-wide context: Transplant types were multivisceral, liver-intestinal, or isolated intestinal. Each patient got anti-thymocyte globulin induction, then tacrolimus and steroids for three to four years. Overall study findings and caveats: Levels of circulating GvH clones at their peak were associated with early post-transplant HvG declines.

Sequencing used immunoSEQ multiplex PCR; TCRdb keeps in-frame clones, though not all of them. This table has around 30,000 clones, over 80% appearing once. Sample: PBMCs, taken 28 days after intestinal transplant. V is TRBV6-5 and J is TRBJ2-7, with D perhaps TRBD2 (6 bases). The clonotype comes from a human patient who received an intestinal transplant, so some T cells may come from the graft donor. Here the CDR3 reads CASSLGGPYEQYF. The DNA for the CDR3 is TGTGCCAGCAGCCTGGGAGGCCCCTACGAGCAGTACTTC.